This T cell receptor beta chain was documented in a study of T-cell reconstitution after alpha-beta-depleted transplantation in children. General study results and limits: After transplant, at about two months, alpha-beta T cells were reportedly derived from several hundred expanded graft clones. Newly produced T cells mostly accounted for T-cell counts and diversity one year post-transplant. It was surviving recipient T cells and thymic progenitors that gave some patients high TCRbeta diversity at day 60.

This clonotype was picked up many times. Its specificity is not known. Germline loops: CDR1 MDHEN, CDR2 SYDVKM. V was shortened by 3 bases and J by 9 bases, with 9 bases between the two germline ends. The CDR3 totals 12 residues. Unique molecular identifiers were incorporated when the TCRbeta library was constructed. MiXCR, applied by TCRdb to the PCR reads, yields one record per CDR3 protein. This table has roughly 670,000 distinct CDR3 sequences, roughly 14% appearing once. The sequenced sample was PBMCs, obtained before TCRalphabeta/CD19-depleted stem cell transplant. The chain joins TRBV28 to TRBJ1-5; possible D gene TRBD1, 5 bases. The sequence was obtained from a girl aged 2 to 9 with congenital amegakaryocytic thrombocytopenia, due to receive a stem cell transplant. CDR3: CASSLTDRPQHF. Written as DNA, the CDR3 is TGTGCCAGCAGTTTGACAGACCGGCCCCAGCATTTT.